Presented here are 16 T cell receptor beta chains from one specimen sequenced in a study of shared clonotypes between healthy human individuals. Repertoires were generated with immunoSEQ multiplex PCR, while TCRdb's copy carries only in-frame clones and drops some. This repertoire shows approximately 1.5 million clones, about 98.5% found once; its top ten account for over 0.3%. Material for sequencing was naive CD4+ T cells sorted from blood. The subset was: CD45RA+ positively selected. Every receptor here comes from a man aged 25 to 40 in good health.

This chain links TRBV7-8 with TRBJ2-5, with unresolved D. V lost 5 bases and J lost 1, with 14 bases in between. CDR3 length: 15 amino acids. CDR1 and CDR2 from the germline V gene are SGHVS and FQNEAQ. The CDR3 nucleotides are TGTGCCAGCAGCGCGACCCGGTTCGGCCAAGAGACCCAGTACTTC. This sequence encodes CASSATRFGQETQYF.

The J gene is TRBJ1-3, the V gene TRBV7-2; the D gene is possibly TRBD1 (5 bases). This CDR3 is 14 amino acids long. Deletions cut 1 base from V and 4 bases from J, with 8 bases between. Germline lookup yields CDR1 SGHTA and CDR2 FQGNSA. The CDR3 DNA follows: TGTGCCAGCAGCTTAGAGGGGATCGGAAACACCATATATTTT. This sequence encodes CASSLEGIGNTIYF.

The V call is TRBV5-4, the J call TRBJ2-3; D gene ambiguous. The length of the CDR3 is 12 residues. CDR1 and CDR2 from the germline V gene are SGHNT and YYREEE (reference sequence). Trimming took 1 base from V and 7 from J, leaving 7 bases between them. In DNA form, the CDR3 reads TGTGCCAGCAGCTTGAGTGTTAATACGCAGTATTTT. It is translated as CASSLSVNTQYF.

The V call is TRBV18, the J call TRBJ1-1; 7 bases align to TRBD1. V shed 3 bases and J 1 base; nucleotides not matched to a gene: 5. The CDR3 is made up of 15 amino acids. CDR1 is KGHSH and CDR2 is LQKENI in the germline V gene. In nucleotides, the CDR3 is TGTGCCAGCTCACCTCGCCGGGACAGGAACACTGAAGCTTTCTTT. As protein: CASSPRRDRNTEAFF.

The rearrangement joins TRBV2 to TRBJ2-7; D possibly corresponds to TRBD2 (6 bases). From germline, CDR1 is SNHLY and CDR2 FYNNEI. CDR3 length: 16 residues. With 1 base removed from V and 1 base from J, the gap between germline ends came to 14 bases. The DNA for the CDR3 is TGTGCCAGCAGTGAAGGGGAGCGGGCCTATTCCTACGAGCAGTACTTC. Translation: CASSEGERAYSYEQYF.

The V and J genes are TRBV30 and TRBJ1-5, with D hard to call. The CDR3 consists of 13 residues. V was cut by 5 bases and J by 6 bases, with 14 bases left in between. CDR1 is GTSNPN and CDR2 is SVGIG in the germline V gene (reference sequence). The CDR3 bases are TGTGCCTGGGAGCGATCCTTAGGTCAGCCCCAGCATTTT. Translating it yields CAWERSLGQPQHF.

This chain joins TRBV9 and TRBJ2-3; no reliable D call. The germline V and J ends were trimmed by 0 bases and 0 bases, with 8 bases remaining between them. Germline values: CDR1 SGDLS, CDR2 YYNGEE. This CDR3 has 15 amino acids. The CDR3 DNA reads TGTGCCAGCAGCGTAGACGGAGCTAGCACAGATACGCAGTATTTT. Its translation is CASSVDGASTDTQYF.

Of note for this clone: The sample contains more than one DNA sequence encoding this CDR3. The chain uses TRBV18 and TRBJ2-1; D remains ambiguous. This CDR3 is 12 amino acids long. Germline CDR1 KGHSH, CDR2 LQKENI. Trimming stripped 6 bases from V and 3 bases from J, with 6 bases between. CDR3 sequence reads: CASSPDYNEQFF. CDR3 DNA sequence: TGTGCCAGCTCCCCGGACTACAATGAGCAGTTCTTC.

V usage is TRBV5-6 and J usage is TRBJ2-3; the D is unclear. Trimming took off 3 bases at V and 9 bases at J, with 14 bases between the two ends. Germline loops: CDR1 SGHDT, CDR2 YYEEEE. This CDR3 has 13 residues. CDR3 loop: CASSSSPGTTQYF. CDR3 in DNA: TGTGCCAGCAGCTCCTCCCCCGGCACAACGCAGTATTTT. The entire variable domain, with the rest obtained from reference TRBV5-6 and TRBJ2-3, is as follows: DAGVTQSPTHLIKTRGQQVTLRCSPKSGHDTVSWYQQALGQGPQFIFQYYEEEERQRGNFPDRFSGHQFPNYSSELNVNALLLGDSALYLCASSSSPGTTQYFGPGTRLTVL.

As concerns this clone: Other DNA sequences in this specimen translate into the identical CDR3. V usage is TRBV2 and J usage is TRBJ2-6; 7 bases map to TRBD1. The CDR3 contains 15 residues. The germline V gene has CDR1 SNHLY and CDR2 FYNNEI. V was clipped by 3 bases and J by 2 bases; unmatched bases: 1. The CDR3 is CASSDRGTGANVLTF. The CDR3 DNA sequence: TGTGCCAGCAGTGACAGGGGGACTGGGGCCAACGTCCTGACTTTC.

The genes are TRBV10-3 and TRBJ2-7; 11 nucleotides agree with TRBD2. V dropped 10 bases and J dropped 3; count of bases not matched to a gene: 14. This CDR3 has 16 amino acids. Germline V gene data show CDR1 as ENHRY and CDR2 as SYGVKD. The CDR3 bases are TGTGCCACTTCAAAGAAGACTAGCGGGATAAGCTACGAGCAGTACTTC. It codes for CATSKKTSGISYEQYF.

A word on this clone: Other DNA sequences in this sample translate to the same CDR3. This chain links TRBV18 with TRBJ2-3; TRBD2 matches 7 bases. CDR3 length: 16 residues. Germline trimming cut 3 bases from V and 0 bases from J; bases unmatched to any gene: 6. Germline assignment: CDR1 KGHSH and CDR2 LQKENI. The CDR3 nucleotides read TGTGCCAGCTCACCGAGACTAGCAGTAAGCACAGATACGCAGTATTTT. As protein: CASSPRLAVSTDTQYF.

V usage is TRBV4-1 and J usage is TRBJ2-3, with no clear D. Germline CDR1 reads MGHRA; CDR2 reads YSYEKL. The V and J ends lost 6 bases and 4 bases respectively, with 14 bases between them. This CDR3 has 14 residues. Here the CDR3 reads CASSSDRVSDTQYF. The CDR3 DNA follows: TGCGCCAGCAGTTCAGACCGGGTCTCAGATACGCAGTATTTT.

V gene TRBV5-1 combines with J gene TRBJ2-7, with 10 nucleotides matching TRBD2. CDR1 and CDR2 from the germline V gene are SGHRS and YFSETQ. V dropped 0 bases and J dropped 3; count of bases not matched to a gene: 3. The CDR3 contains 15 residues. CDR3 region: CASSLVTSGNYEQYF. The CDR3 bases are TGCGCCAGCAGCTTGGTTACTAGCGGGAACTACGAGCAGTACTTC. The variable domain in full, with the rest retrieved from reference TRBV5-1 and TRBJ2-7, is KAGVTQTPRYLIKTRGQQVTLSCSPISGHRSVSWYQQTPGQGLQFLFEYFSETQRNKGNFPGRFSGRQFSNSRSEMNVSTLELGDSALYLCASSLVTSGNYEQYFGPGTRLTVT.

The V gene is TRBV5-4, the J gene TRBJ1-5; 8 bases map to TRBD1. The V segment lost 5 bases and the J segment 6 bases; nucleotides outside the gene matches: 7. The CDR3 has 14 amino acids. The germline gives CDR1 SGHNT, CDR2 YYREEE (reference sequence). CDR3 residues: CASSFQGAGQPQHF. The CDR3 region has the DNA TGTGCCAGCAGTTTCCAGGGGGCTGGTCAGCCCCAGCATTTT.

CDR3 nucleotide sequence: TGTGCCAGCAGCTTACGTGGTGAGCAGTTCTTC. It yields the protein CASSLRGEQFF. The rearrangement uses TRBV11-2 and TRBJ2-1; D call uncertain. The V and J ends lost 2 bases and 9 bases respectively, with 5 bases between them. Germline values: CDR1 SGHAT, CDR2 FQNNGV. This CDR3 region has 11 residues.